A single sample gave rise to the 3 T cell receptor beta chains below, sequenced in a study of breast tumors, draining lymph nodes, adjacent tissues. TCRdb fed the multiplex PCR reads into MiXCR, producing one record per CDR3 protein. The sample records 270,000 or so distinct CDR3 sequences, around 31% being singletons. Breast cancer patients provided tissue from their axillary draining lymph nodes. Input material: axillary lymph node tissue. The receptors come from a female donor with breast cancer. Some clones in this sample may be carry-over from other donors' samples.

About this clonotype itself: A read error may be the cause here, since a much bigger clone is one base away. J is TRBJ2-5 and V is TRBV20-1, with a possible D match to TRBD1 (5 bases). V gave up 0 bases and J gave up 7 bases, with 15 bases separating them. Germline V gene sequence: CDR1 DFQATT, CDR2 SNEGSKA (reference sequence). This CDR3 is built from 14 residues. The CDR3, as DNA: TGCAGTGCTAGAGACTCACCCAGGGTAGCGACCCAGTACTTC. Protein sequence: CSARDSPRVATQYF.

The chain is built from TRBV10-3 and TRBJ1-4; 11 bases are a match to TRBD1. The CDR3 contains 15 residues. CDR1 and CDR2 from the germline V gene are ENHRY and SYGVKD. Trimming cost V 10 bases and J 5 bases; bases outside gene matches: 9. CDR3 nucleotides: TGTGCCACCGCAAGGGGGGACAGGGGGAATGAAAAACTGTTTTTT. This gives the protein CATARGDRGNEKLFF.

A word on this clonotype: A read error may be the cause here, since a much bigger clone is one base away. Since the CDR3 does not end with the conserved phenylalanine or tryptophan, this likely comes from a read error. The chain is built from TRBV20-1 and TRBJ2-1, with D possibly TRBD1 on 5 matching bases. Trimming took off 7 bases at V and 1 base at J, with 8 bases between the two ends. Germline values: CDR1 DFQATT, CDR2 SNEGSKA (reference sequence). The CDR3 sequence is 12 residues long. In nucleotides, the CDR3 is TGCAGTGGGTCAGGGTCCTACAATGAGCAGTTCCTC. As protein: CSGSGSYNEQFL.